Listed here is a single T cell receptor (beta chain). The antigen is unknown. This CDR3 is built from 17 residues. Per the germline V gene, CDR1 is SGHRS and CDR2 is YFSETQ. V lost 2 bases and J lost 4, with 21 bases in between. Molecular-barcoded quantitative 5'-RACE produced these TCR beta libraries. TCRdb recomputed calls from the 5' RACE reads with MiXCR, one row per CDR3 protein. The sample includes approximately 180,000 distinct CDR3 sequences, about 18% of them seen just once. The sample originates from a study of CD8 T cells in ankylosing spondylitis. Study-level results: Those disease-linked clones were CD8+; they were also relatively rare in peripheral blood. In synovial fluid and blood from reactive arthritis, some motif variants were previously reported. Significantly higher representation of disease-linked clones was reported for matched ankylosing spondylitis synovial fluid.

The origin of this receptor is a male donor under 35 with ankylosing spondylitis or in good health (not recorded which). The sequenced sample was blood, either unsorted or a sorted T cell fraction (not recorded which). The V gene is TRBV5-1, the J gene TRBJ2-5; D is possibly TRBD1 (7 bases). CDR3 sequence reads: CASSFRGTGQVRETQYF. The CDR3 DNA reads TGCGCCAGCAGCTTTCGGGGGACCGGACAGGTCAGAGAGACCCAGTACTTC.